This T cell receptor (beta chain) stems from a study of T cells in localized non-small cell lung cancer (dated by TCRdb to about 2020). About the study as a whole: The study analyzed T cell repertoires of 236 early-stage NSCLC patients, comparing tumors and uninvolved tumor-adjacent lungs. NSCLC patients had a mean age of around 70 years, and 129 were male and about a hundred female. The cohort was made up of fewer than 250 treatment-naive NSCLC patients whose localized lung tumors had been resected. Study-wide findings and limitations: Higher blood T cell density associated with longer overall survival, while higher adjacent-lung clonality associated with shorter survival. Of the top 100 tumor clones, a median of 57 were detected in paired uninvolved adjacent lung; 28 were also among that lung's top 100. Because multi-region tumor sequencing was not done, intratumor heterogeneity could not be ruled out. Uninvolved tumor-adjacent lung showed the highest T cell clonality, higher than tumor, which suggests more focused antigenic responses in the uninvolved tumor-adjacent lung. Because of the exploratory design, TCR variables were selected using unadjusted p-values without false-discovery rate correction.

The V end loses 1 base and the J end loses 7 bases, and a stretch of 16 bases separates them. The CDR3 numbers 15 residues from cysteine through phenylalanine. Here the CDR3 DNA is all that survives: 45 bases in frame from base 1. The germline V gene provides CDR1 SGHVS and CDR2 FQNEAQ. For this clone: It has no known antigen specificity. Per-base qualities were not stored, and no clone one base away is much larger.

The immunoSEQ Assay was used to sequence TCR beta CDR3 regions from DNA. The authors' pipeline ran thus. T cell density was computed as TCR beta template counts normalized to usable DNA estimated by amplifying housekeeping genes. Using the preseqR package, richness was estimated by extrapolating to 120,000 templates for tissue samples and 400,000 templates for PBMC samples. Clonality was defined as one minus Pielou's evenness. Differential abundance testing on productive amino-acid clonotypes, with a minimum total count of 5 and an alpha of 0.1, was used to identify tissue-enriched TCRs. Repertoire overlap between compartments was quantified with the Jaccard Index and Morisita Overlap Index. GLIPH grouped TCR beta CDR3s together with public tetramer-defined viral CDR3s, and a viral motif had to include at least three viral sequences and show V-gene enrichment. As stored in TCRdb, this immuneACCESS dataset retains in-frame rearrangements with V and J assigned. A fraction of the clones does not appear; measured against another copy, unresolved V genes explain less than half of the discrepancy, and the remainder lacks a known reason. Clonal size and the V and J genes are those of that table, whereas D and trimming came from the DNA. A total of roughly 76,000 clones appear in this sample, about 78% of them only once. Roughly a fifth of the sample lies in the top ten.

At diagnosis, tumor, uninvolved tumor-adjacent lung and peripheral blood were collected and then preserved as a mix of FFPE and fresh-frozen material. For TCR repertoire profiling, blood samples were analyzed as peripheral blood mononuclear cells. The TCR comes from a man between 40 and 69 years old with stage II squamous cell lung carcinoma. The source was PBMCs, collected before any cancer treatment. The chain links TRBV7-8 with TRBJ2-5; TRBD1 is perhaps the D gene, given 6 matching bases. The DNA sequence is TGTGCCAGCAGCTTAGTGAGGGGGTGGGAGAGGACCCAGTACTTC. It specifies CASSLVRGWERTQYF.